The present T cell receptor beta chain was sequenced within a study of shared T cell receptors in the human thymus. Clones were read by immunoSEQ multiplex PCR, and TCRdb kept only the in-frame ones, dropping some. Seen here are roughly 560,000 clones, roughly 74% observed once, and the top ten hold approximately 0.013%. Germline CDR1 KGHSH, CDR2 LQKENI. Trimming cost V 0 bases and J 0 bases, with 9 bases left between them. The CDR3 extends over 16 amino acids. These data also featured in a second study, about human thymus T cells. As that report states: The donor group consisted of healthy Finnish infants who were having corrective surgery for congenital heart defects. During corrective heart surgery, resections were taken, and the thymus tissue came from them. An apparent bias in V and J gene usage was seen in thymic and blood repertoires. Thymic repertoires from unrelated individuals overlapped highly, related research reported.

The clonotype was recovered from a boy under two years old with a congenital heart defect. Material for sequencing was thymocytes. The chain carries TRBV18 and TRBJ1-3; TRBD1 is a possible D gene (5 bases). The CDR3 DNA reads TGTGCCAGCTCACCACCCGAGACAGACTCTGGAAACACCATATATTTT. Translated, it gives CASSPPETDSGNTIYF. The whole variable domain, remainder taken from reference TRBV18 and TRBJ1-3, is NAGVMQNPRHLVRRRGQEARLRCSPMKGHSHVYWYRQLPEEGLKFMVYLQKENIIDESGMPKERFSAEFPKEGPSILRIQQVVRGDSAAYFCASSPPETDSGNTIYFGEGSWLTVV.